The rows below give T cell receptor beta chains drawn from one sample of a study of cytomegalovirus exposure and HLA in healthy donors. Data came from immunoSEQ multiplex PCR; TCRdb stores just in-frame clones and leaves some out. Counted here are about 130,000 clones, about 87% occurring once; the ten biggest clones make up 6.2%. The sample comprised PBMCs. Receptor source: a woman aged 25 to 39 in good health and CMV-seropositive. The CDR3 runs from the conserved cysteine through the conserved F or W. A D gene is named only where the DNA matches it firmly. Expanded clones get a size class; other rows say once, few or many, or leave the size out.

v_gene,j_gene,d_gene,abundance,CDR3nt,CDR3aa
TRBV5-6,TRBJ2-2,TRBD1,NA,TGTGCCAGCAGCTTGGGACAGGGGGCGTTGTCCGGGGAGCTGTTTTTT,CASSLGQGALSGELFF
TRBV28,TRBJ2-1,TRBD2,NA,TGTGCCAGCAGTTTTCCTCTCCGGGACTATAGGTTCTCAGGGCAGTTCTTC,CASSFPLRDYRFSGQFF
TRBV14,TRBJ2-2,TRBD2,NA,TGTGCCAGCAGCCAAGTTGCGGGAGCCGGGGAGCTGTTTTTT,CASSQVAGAGELFF
TRBV6-6,TRBJ2-7,NA,NA,TGTGCCAGCAGCCCTGGTAGGCGGGGACTCTACGAGCAGTACTTC,CASSPGRRGLYEQYF
TRBV5-1,TRBJ2-2,NA,NA,TGCGCCAGCAGCTTAAGACAAATGGGCACCGGGGAGCTGTTTTTT,CASSLRQMGTGELFF
TRBV28,TRBJ1-4,TRBD1,NA,TGTGCCAGCAGTTTGTCCACAGGGGGCGCAAGTGAAAAACTGTTTTTT,CASSLSTGGASEKLFF
TRBV10-3,TRBJ2-7,TRBD2,NA,TGTGCCATCAGTGAGACCTCTGGACTAGCGGGAGTTAACGAGCAGTACTTC,CAISETSGLAGVNEQYF
TRBV5-1,TRBJ2-3,NA,NA,TGCGCCAGCACGCGGGGCGGCGGCTCAGATACGCAGTATTTT,CASTRGGGSDTQYF
TRBV7-2,TRBJ2-1,TRBD2,NA,TGTGCCAGCAGCTCTCAGCGGGGGGGACGATCCGAGCAGTTCTTC,CASSSQRGGRSEQFF
TRBV28,TRBJ1-5,NA,NA,TGTGCCAGCACCTACAAAAACCCGCGGGGGGGGCTTGATAACAATCAGCCCCAGCATTTT,CASTYKNPRGGLDNNQPQHF
TRBV7-2,TRBJ2-2,TRBD2,NA,TGTGCCAGCAGCCCGACTAGCGGGGTGGCGAGAACCGGGGAGCTGTTTTTT,CASSPTSGVARTGELFF
TRBV7-8,TRBJ2-7,TRBD1,NA,TGTGCCAGCAGCTTAGTAAAGGGACAGTCCTACGAGCAGTACTTC,CASSLVKGQSYEQYF
TRBV27,TRBJ1-2,NA,once,TGTGCCAGCAGCCCCCTTGGGCAGGGAGGCTACACCTTC,CASSPLGQGGYTF
TRBV11-2,TRBJ2-1,NA,NA,TGTGCCAGCAGCTTAGGGTGGAGCAGCTACAATGAGCAGTTCTTC,CASSLGWSSYNEQFF
TRBV18,TRBJ2-1,TRBD1,NA,TGTGCCAGCTCACCGGGGACAGGGGGAGATGAGCAGTTCTTC,CASSPGTGGDEQFF
TRBV5-6,TRBJ2-1,TRBD2,NA,TGTGCCAGCAGCACTCACCCTGGGGGGGATGAGCAGTTCTTC,CASSTHPGGDEQFF
TRBV5-4,TRBJ2-1,TRBD2,NA,TGTGCCAGCAGTCAAAGCGGGGGGACCTACAATGAGCAGTTCTTC,CASSQSGGTYNEQFF
TRBV10-2,TRBJ2-7,TRBD2,NA,TGCGCCAGCAGTGGCCAGCGGGCGGGGGGGCAGTACTTC,CASSGQRAGGQYF
TRBV29-1,TRBJ2-4,NA,NA,TGCAGCGTTGTAAGGGAGGGGGGAGGAAACATTCAGTACTTC,CSVVREGGGNIQYF